A selection of T cell receptor beta chains follows, all from one sample in a study of T cell responses to AZD1222 COVID-19 vaccine. The assay was immunoSEQ multiplex PCR, and TCRdb's table has in-frame clones only and misses some. The sample records around 50,000 clones, around 80% being singletons. Sequenced here: peripheral blood, sampled on day 0 of AZD1222 vaccination. The receptors derive from an adult in good health. Each CDR3 is given with its conserved first and last residue. D genes are given only for firm matches. Only some rows state a clone size, as once, few, many or a class for expanded clones.

>-|TRBV11-3|TRBJ2-1|TRBD2
CASSFGLAGGKHNEQFF
TGTGCCAGCAGCTTCGGACTAGCGGGAGGGAAACACAATGAGCAGTTCTTC
>-|TRBV5-8|TRBJ1-5|-
CASSNIQGYQPQHF
TGTGCCAGCAGCAACATACAGGGTTATCAGCCCCAGCATTTT
>-|TRBV7-9|TRBJ1-5|-
CASSLRGGNQPQHF
TGTGCCAGCAGCTTACGAGGGGGCAATCAGCCCCAGCATTTT
>-|TRBV19|TRBJ1-6|TRBD1
CASSTSGLPTGTRNSPLHF
TGTGCCAGTAGTACATCCGGACTCCCGACAGGGACAAGGAATTCACCCCTCCACTTT
>-|TRBV7-2|TRBJ1-1|-
CASILLPTVKAFF
TGTGCCAGCATCCTCTTACCCACAGTAAAAGCTTTCTTT
>-|TRBV3-1/TRBV3-2|TRBJ2-6|-
CASSQDPQGLYSGANVLTF
TGTGCCAGCAGCCAAGATCCTCAGGGTCTTTACTCTGGGGCCAACGTCCTGACTTTC
>-|TRBV18|TRBJ1-2|-
CASSPDPGPGPNTF
TGTGCCAGCTCACCGGATCCCGGGCCAGGACCCAACACCTTC
>few|TRBV27|TRBJ2-1|-
CASSLLSSYNEQFF
TGTGCCAGCAGTTTATTAAGTTCTTACAATGAGCAGTTCTTC
>-|TRBV6-5|TRBJ2-1|TRBD2
CASSYSISGGNNEQFF
TGTGCCAGCAGTTACTCGATAAGCGGGGGAAACAATGAGCAGTTCTTC
>-|TRBV19|TRBJ1-1|-
CASSLIRNTEAFF
TGTGCCAGTAGCTTGATTCGGAACACTGAAGCTTTCTTT
>-|TRBV28|TRBJ1-5|-
CASSLFQGGSNQPQHF
TGTGCCAGCAGTTTATTTCAAGGGGGTAGCAATCAGCCCCAGCATTTT
>-|TRBV4-2|TRBJ2-5|TRBD1
CASSLGTDGETQYF
TGTGCCAGCAGCCTCGGGACAGACGGGGAGACCCAGTACTTC
>-|TRBV10-1|TRBJ2-3|-
CASSEYGPARPDTQYF
TGCGCCAGCAGTGAGTATGGCCCGGCAAGACCAGATACGCAGTATTTT
>once|TRBV18|TRBJ1-2|-
CASSPPARGSYGYTF
TGTGCCAGCTCACCACCAGCGAGGGGCTCCTATGGCTACACCTTC
>-|TRBV7-3|TRBJ2-5|TRBD2
CASSTGLAEETQYF
TGTGCCAGCAGCACCGGACTAGCGGAAGAGACCCAGTACTTC
>-|TRBV5-1|TRBJ2-1|-
CASSLPGNEQFF
TGCGCCAGCAGCTTGCCGGGCAATGAGCAGTTCTTC
>-|TRBV18|TRBJ1-2|-
CASSPYKGQAYGYTF
TGTGCCAGCTCACCATACAAAGGCCAGGCCTATGGCTACACCTTC